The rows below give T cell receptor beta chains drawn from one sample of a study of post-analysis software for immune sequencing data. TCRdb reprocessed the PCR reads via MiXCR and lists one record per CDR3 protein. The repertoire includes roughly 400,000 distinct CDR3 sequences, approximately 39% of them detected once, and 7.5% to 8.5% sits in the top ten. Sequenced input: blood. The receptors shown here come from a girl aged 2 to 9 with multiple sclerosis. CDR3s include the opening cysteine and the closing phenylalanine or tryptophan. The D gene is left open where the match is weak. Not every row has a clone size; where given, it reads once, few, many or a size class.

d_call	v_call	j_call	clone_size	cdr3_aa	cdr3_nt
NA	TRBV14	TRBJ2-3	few	CASSQVGSAEPTDTQYF	TGTGCCAGCAGCCAAGTAGGCTCCGCGGAACCCACAGATACGCAGTATTTT
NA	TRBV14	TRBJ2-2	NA	CASSVQLNTGELFF	TGTGCCAGCAGCGTCCAGTTGAACACCGGGGAGCTGTTTTTT
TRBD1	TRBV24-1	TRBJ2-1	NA	CATGTARHNEQFF	TGTGCCACCGGGACAGCTAGACACAATGAGCAGTTCTTC
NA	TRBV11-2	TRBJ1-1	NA	CASSFPGRGTEAFF	TGTGCCAGCAGCTTCCCAGGCAGGGGCACTGAAGCTTTCTTT
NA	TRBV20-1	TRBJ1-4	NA	CSATKVGTRNEKLFF	TGCAGTGCTACAAAAGTGGGGACTCGTAATGAAAAACTGTTTTTT
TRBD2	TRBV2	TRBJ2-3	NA	CASRKETSGGADTQYF	TGTGCCAGCAGAAAGGAGACTAGCGGGGGCGCAGATACGCAGTATTTT
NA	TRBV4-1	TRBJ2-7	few	CASGQDTDRRLYEQYF	TGCGCCAGCGGCCAAGATACAGACAGGCGTTTATACGAGCAGTACTTC
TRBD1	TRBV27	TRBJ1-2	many	CASSLRQGLDGYTF	TGTGCCAGCAGTTTAAGACAGGGTCTGGATGGCTACACCTTC
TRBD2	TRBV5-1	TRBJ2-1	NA	CASSSPTSGNEQFF	TGCGCCAGCAGCTCGCCGACTAGCGGGAATGAGCAGTTCTTC
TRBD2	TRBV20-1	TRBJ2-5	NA	CSAVAGGSQETQYF	TGCAGTGCCGTAGCGGGGGGGTCACAAGAGACCCAGTACTTC
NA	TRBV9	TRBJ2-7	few	CASSVVGESYEQYF	TGTGCCAGCAGCGTAGTCGGGGAGTCCTACGAGCAGTACTTC
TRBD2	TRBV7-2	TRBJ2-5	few	CASSLVVQRGFQETQYF	TGTGCCAGCAGCTTAGTTGTCCAGCGGGGGTTCCAAGAGACCCAGTACTTC
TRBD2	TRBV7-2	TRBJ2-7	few	CASSRDSGTIYEQYF	TGTGCCAGCAGCCGAGATAGCGGGACTATCTACGAGCAGTACTTC
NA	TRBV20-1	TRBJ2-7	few	CSARDPSPLALEQYF	TGCAGTGCTAGAGACCCGTCCCCATTAGCTCTCGAGCAGTACTTC
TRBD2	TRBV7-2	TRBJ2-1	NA	CASSLVGTSSNEQFF	TGTGCCAGCAGCTTAGTGGGGACTAGTAGCAATGAGCAGTTCTTC
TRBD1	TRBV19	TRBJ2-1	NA	CASSLIDRGNEQFF	TGTGCCAGTAGTCTGATAGACAGGGGTAATGAGCAGTTCTTC
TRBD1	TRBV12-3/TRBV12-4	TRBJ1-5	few	CASSAGTGEIGNQPQHF	TGTGCCAGCAGCGCCGGGACAGGGGAGATTGGAAATCAGCCCCAGCATTTT
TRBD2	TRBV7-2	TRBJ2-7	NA	CASSFSGDYEQYF	TGTGCCAGCAGCTTTAGCGGGGACTACGAGCAGTACTTC
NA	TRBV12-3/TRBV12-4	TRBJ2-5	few	CASRGTGLTETQYF	TGTGCCAGCAGAGGAACAGGGCTCACCGAGACCCAGTACTTC
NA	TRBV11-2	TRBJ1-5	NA	CASSLGDGPANQPQHF	TGTGCCAGCAGCTTAGGGGACGGCCCCGCAAATCAGCCCCAGCATTTT
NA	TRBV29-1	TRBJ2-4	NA	CSVRVGIVDIQYF	TGCAGCGTTCGGGTAGGGATAGTAGACATTCAGTACTTC
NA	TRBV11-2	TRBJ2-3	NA	CASSSVTPDTQYF	TGTGCCAGCAGCTCAGTGACCCCAGATACGCAGTATTTT
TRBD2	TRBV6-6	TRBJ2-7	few	CASSPTSGGYEQYF	TGTGCCAGCAGTCCGACTAGCGGGGGCTACGAGCAGTACTTC
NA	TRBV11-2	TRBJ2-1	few	CASSSLRGGRTRYNEQFF	TGTGCCAGCAGCTCTCTCAGGGGGGGGCGGACCCGATACAATGAGCAGTTCTTC
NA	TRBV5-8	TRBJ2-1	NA	CASSLGPNNEQFF	TGTGCCAGCAGCTTGGGGCCCAACAATGAGCAGTTCTTC
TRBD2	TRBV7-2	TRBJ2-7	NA	CASSPRAPAGAEQYF	TGTGCCAGCAGCCCCCGGGCCCCAGCGGGGGCCGAGCAGTACTTC
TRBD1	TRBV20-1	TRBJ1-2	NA	CSAPVGQGMHGYTF	TGCAGTGCCCCTGTGGGACAGGGAATGCATGGCTACACCTTC
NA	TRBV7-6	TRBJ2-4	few	CASSLDVGWNIQYF	TGTGCCAGCAGCTTAGACGTGGGTTGGAACATTCAGTACTTC
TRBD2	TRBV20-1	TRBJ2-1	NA	CSARDLASGGHNEQFF	TGCAGTGCTAGAGATCTGGCTAGCGGGGGGCACAATGAGCAGTTCTTC
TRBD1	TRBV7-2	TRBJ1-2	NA	CASSLRNPPGGGDGYTF	TGTGCCAGCAGCTTACGCAACCCCCCAGGGGGAGGGGATGGCTACACCTTC
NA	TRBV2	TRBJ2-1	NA	CASSDSSVYNEQFF	TGTGCCAGCAGTGACTCGTCGGTTTACAACGAGCAGTTCTTC
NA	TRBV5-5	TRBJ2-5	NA	CASSLGPGSEETQYF	TGTGCCAGCAGCTTGGGACCAGGGTCGGAAGAGACCCAGTACTTC
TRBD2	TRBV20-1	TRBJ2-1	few	CSARRGLAVYNEQFF	TGCAGTGCTAGACGGGGACTAGCGGTGTACAATGAGCAGTTCTTC
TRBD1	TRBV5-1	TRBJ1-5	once	CASSLGPGGDQPQHF	TGCGCCAGCAGCTTGGGTCCAGGGGGAGATCAGCCCCAGCATTTT
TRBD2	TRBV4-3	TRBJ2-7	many	CASSHPKPGLASYEQYF	TGCGCCAGCAGCCATCCTAAACCGGGACTAGCCTCCTACGAGCAGTACTTC
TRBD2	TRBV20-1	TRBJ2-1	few	CSARLAGGPLEQFF	TGCAGTGCTAGACTAGCGGGAGGGCCCCTTGAGCAGTTCTTC
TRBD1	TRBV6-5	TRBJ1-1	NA	CASSGRGRSTEAFF	TGTGCCAGCAGCGGTAGGGGGCGCAGCACTGAAGCTTTCTTT
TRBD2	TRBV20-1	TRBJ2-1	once	CSARVGLAEPLSYNEQFF	TGCAGTGCTAGAGTGGGCCTAGCGGAGCCTCTCTCCTACAATGAGCAGTTCTTC
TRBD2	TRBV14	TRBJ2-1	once	CASSHLPGTSALIEQFF	TGTGCCAGCAGCCACCTACCCGGGACTAGCGCTTTGATTGAGCAGTTCTTC
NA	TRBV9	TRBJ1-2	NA	CASSVVRGTVNYGYTF	TGTGCCAGCAGCGTAGTGAGAGGCACTGTTAACTATGGCTACACCTTC
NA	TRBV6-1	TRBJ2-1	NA	CASSERGGTYNEQFF	TGTGCCAGCAGTGAACGGGGCGGGACCTACAATGAGCAGTTCTTC